This entry features one T cell receptor (beta chain) sequence. This record belongs to a study of blood T cell repertoires in COVID-19. On the study more broadly: Sample material is recorded as cDNA or gDNA derived from T cells, B-cell-depleted T cells, or PBMCs.

The CDR3 spans 13 residues. Germline CDR1 and CDR2: SGHRS and YFSETQ. V lost 4 bases to trimming and J lost 4 bases; unmatched junction nucleotides: 2. How the authors handled the data: From reference gene primer amplification, estimates of nucleated cell counts were derived. Generated by immunoSEQ multiplex PCR, the TCRdb table keeps only in-frame clones and is missing some. V, J and clone size reflect that table, while D and trimming were determined from the DNA. The sample shows tens of thousands of clones, about 90% of them seen only once. This clonotype originated in a woman older than 75 with acute or convalescent COVID-19. The source material was peripheral blood. V is TRBV5-1 and J is TRBJ2-1; 7 bases are a match to TRBD1. CDR3 protein: CASSTGQYNEQFF. The CDR3 coding sequence is TGCGCCAGCAGCACGGGACAGTACAATGAGCAGTTCTTC.